A selection of T cell receptor beta chains follows, all from one sample in a study of blood T cell repertoires in COVID-19. Libraries were prepared by immunoSEQ multiplex PCR; TCRdb keeps only in-frame clonotypes and omits some of them. The data hold approximately 170,000 clones, with about 85% observed a single time. Sequencing was done on a sample of peripheral blood. These receptors were collected from a man aged 30 to 45 with acute or convalescent COVID-19. CDR3s include the opening cysteine and the closing phenylalanine or tryptophan. A D gene is named only where the DNA matches it firmly. Size is omitted from some rows. Given values are once, few, many or a class for expanded clones.

TRBJ2-2	TRBV3-1/TRBV3-2	NA	TRBD2	CASNSGGVNTGELFF	TGTGCCAGCAATAGTGGGGGGGTAAACACCGGGGAGCTGTTTTTT
TRBJ1-1	TRBV7-3	NA	TRBD1	CASSHRGGTEAFF	TGTGCCAGCAGCCACAGGGGGGGCACTGAAGCTTTCTTT
TRBJ2-1	TRBV7-9	NA	TRBD2	CASSLPSGAINEQFF	TGTGCCAGCAGCTTACCTAGCGGGGCCATCAATGAGCAGTTCTTC
TRBJ1-6	TRBV15	few	NA	CATSRDKTQSLNSPLHF	TGTGCCACCAGCAGAGATAAGACTCAAAGCCTTAATTCACCCCTCCACTTT
TRBJ2-4	TRBV28	NA	NA	CASKGGTWAKNIQYF	TGTGCCAGCAAAGGCGGGACTTGGGCCAAAAACATTCAGTACTTC
TRBJ1-2	TRBV19	NA	NA	CASSWTADTNYGYTF	TGTGCCAGTAGTTGGACAGCCGATACTAACTATGGCTACACCTTC
TRBJ2-6	TRBV29-1	NA	NA	CSVGAPGANVLTF	TGCAGCGTTGGCGCACCTGGGGCCAACGTCCTGACTTTC
TRBJ1-4	TRBV28	NA	NA	CASSLSGATNEKLFF	TGTGCCAGCAGTTTATCAGGGGCAACTAATGAAAAACTGTTTTTT
TRBJ2-7	TRBV11-2	few	TRBD2	CASSPIIAGGHEQYF	TGTGCCAGCAGCCCTATTATAGCGGGAGGACACGAGCAGTACTTC
TRBJ1-4	TRBV5-6	NA	TRBD1	CASSLAGGPSEKLFF	TGTGCCAGCAGCTTGGCAGGGGGGCCAAGTGAAAAACTGTTTTTT
TRBJ1-3	TRBV19	NA	NA	CASSTPGHRPGNTIYF	TGTGCCAGTAGTACCCCGGGACACCGGCCAGGAAACACCATATATTTT
TRBJ2-2	TRBV28	NA	NA	CASRPPRVGGELFF	TGTGCCAGCAGGCCCCCGAGGGTCGGCGGGGAGCTGTTTTTT
TRBJ1-2	TRBV3-1/TRBV3-2	NA	NA	CASSQVGGAQQYGYTF	TGTGCCAGCAGCCAAGTTGGAGGGGCCCAACAGTATGGCTACACCTTC
TRBJ2-5	TRBV5-1	NA	TRBD2	CASRLAGTQETQYF	TGCGCCAGCAGGCTAGCGGGAACTCAAGAGACCCAGTACTTC
TRBJ1-3	TRBV21-1	once	NA	CATQRVRDNLSGNTIYF	TGTGCCACACAAAGAGTCAGGGACAACCTCTCTGGAAACACCATATATTTT
TRBJ2-3	TRBV7-3	NA	NA	CASSLSRTREDTQYF	TGTGCCAGCAGCTTAAGTCGGACCAGGGAAGATACGCAGTATTTT
TRBJ2-1	TRBV20-1	NA	TRBD1	CSASVRTGINEQFF	TGCAGTGCTAGTGTGCGGACAGGCATCAATGAGCAGTTCTTC
TRBJ2-3	TRBV9	NA	NA	CASSPYREDTQYF	TGTGCCAGCAGCCCTTACAGGGAAGATACGCAGTATTTT
TRBJ2-3	TRBV4-1	NA	TRBD2	CASSQALTTSGTDTQYF	TGCGCCAGCAGCCAAGCTCTGACGACTAGCGGAACAGATACGCAGTATTTT
TRBJ2-3	TRBV3-1/TRBV3-2	NA	TRBD2	CASSQRGGHTDTQYF	TGTGCCAGCAGCCAGCGGGGGGGCCACACAGATACGCAGTATTTT
TRBJ2-3	TRBV7-9	NA	NA	CASGRAGTDTQYF	TGTGCCAGCGGGCGGGCCGGCACAGATACGCAGTATTTT
TRBJ1-4	TRBV5-5	NA	NA	CASGRGSFYEKLFF	TGTGCCAGCGGTCGGGGATCGTTTTATGAAAAACTGTTTTTT
TRBJ2-1	TRBV7-9	NA	NA	CASSLLWSSYNEQFF	TGTGCCAGCAGCTTATTGTGGAGCTCCTACAATGAGCAGTTCTTC
TRBJ1-2	TRBV28	few	NA	CASSLGRGLGYTF	TGTGCCAGCAGTCTTGGCAGGGGATTAGGCTACACCTTC
TRBJ1-2	TRBV25-1	NA	TRBD1	CASSERTGWRGYTF	TGTGCCAGCAGTGAAAGGACAGGGTGGCGCGGCTACACCTTC
TRBJ1-2	TRBV10-3	NA	NA	CAIRTTGFYGYTF	TGTGCCATCAGAACAACAGGGTTTTATGGCTACACCTTC
TRBJ1-6	TRBV27	NA	NA	CASRRSRGASSPLHF	TGTGCCAGCAGACGAAGTCGGGGGGCGAGTTCACCCCTCCACTTT
TRBJ2-5	TRBV19	NA	TRBD1	CASRKQGGEAQYF	TGTGCCAGTAGAAAACAGGGGGGAGAGGCCCAGTACTTC
TRBJ1-1	TRBV28	NA	NA	CASSGLNTEAFF	TGTGCCAGCAGTGGGCTGAACACTGAAGCTTTCTTT
TRBJ2-6	TRBV6-5	NA	NA	CASSYFLSGANVLTF	TGTGCCAGCAGTTACTTCCTATCTGGGGCCAACGTCCTGACTTTC
TRBJ1-1	TRBV12-5	NA	NA	CASGLLGGGVTEAFF	TGTGCTAGTGGTTTGCTAGGTGGCGGGGTAACTGAAGCTTTCTTT
TRBJ2-2	TRBV5-5	NA	NA	CASSRGPTGELFF	TGTGCCAGCAGCAGAGGTCCAACTGGGGAGCTGTTTTTT
TRBJ2-3	TRBV9	NA	NA	CASSVVSLDTQYF	TGTGCCAGCAGCGTAGTGTCTTTAGATACGCAGTATTTT
TRBJ2-7	TRBV2	few	NA	CASSSTSPTYEQYF	TGTGCCAGCAGTTCGACTAGTCCAACCTACGAGCAGTACTTC
TRBJ1-1	TRBV10-1	NA	NA	CASSPSFGTEAFF	TGCGCCAGCTCCCCCAGCTTCGGGACTGAAGCTTTCTTT
TRBJ2-5	TRBV6-5	few	NA	CASSSTGYQETQYF	TGTGCCAGCAGTTCAACAGGGTACCAAGAGACCCAGTACTTC